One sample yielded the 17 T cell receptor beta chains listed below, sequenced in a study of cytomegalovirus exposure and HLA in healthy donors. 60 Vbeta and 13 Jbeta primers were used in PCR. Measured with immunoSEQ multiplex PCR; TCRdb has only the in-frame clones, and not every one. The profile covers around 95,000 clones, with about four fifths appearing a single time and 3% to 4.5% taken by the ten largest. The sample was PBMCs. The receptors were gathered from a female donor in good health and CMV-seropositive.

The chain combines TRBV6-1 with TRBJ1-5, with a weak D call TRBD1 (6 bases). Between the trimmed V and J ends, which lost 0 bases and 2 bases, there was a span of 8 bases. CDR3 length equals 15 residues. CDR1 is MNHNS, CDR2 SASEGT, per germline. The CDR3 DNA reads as TGTGCCAGCAGTGAAGCTGGGGGCGGCAATCAGCCCCAGCATTTT. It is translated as CASSEAGGGNQPQHF.

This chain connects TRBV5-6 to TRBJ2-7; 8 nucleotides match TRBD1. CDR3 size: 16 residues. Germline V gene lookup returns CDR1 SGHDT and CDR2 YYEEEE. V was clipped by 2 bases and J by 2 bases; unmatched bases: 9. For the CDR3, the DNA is TGTGCCAGCAGCTTTGGTGGGGACAGGAGAGCCTACGAGCAGTACTTC. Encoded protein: CASSFGGDRRAYEQYF.

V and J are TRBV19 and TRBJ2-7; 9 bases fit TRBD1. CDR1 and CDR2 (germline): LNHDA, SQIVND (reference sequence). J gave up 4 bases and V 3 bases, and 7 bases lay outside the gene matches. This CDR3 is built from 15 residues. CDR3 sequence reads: CASSITGTGQYEQYF. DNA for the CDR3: TGTGCCAGTAGTATTACCGGGACAGGGCAATACGAGCAGTACTTC.

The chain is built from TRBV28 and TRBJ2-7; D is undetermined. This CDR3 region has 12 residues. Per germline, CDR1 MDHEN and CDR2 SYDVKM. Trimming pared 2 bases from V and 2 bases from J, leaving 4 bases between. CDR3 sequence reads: CASSLDTYEQYF. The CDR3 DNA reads TGTGCCAGCAGTTTAGACACCTACGAGCAGTACTTC.

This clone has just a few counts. The CDR3 reads CASSRDSHTGELFF. CDR3 bases: TGTGCCAGCAGCCGGGACAGTCACACCGGGGAGCTGTTTTTT. The rearrangement joins TRBV9 to TRBJ2-2, with 7 bases that match TRBD1. Unmatched junction bases numbered 3, after V lost 4 bases and J lost 3 bases. In germline, CDR1 is SGDLS, CDR2 YYNGEE. The CDR3 totals 14 residues.

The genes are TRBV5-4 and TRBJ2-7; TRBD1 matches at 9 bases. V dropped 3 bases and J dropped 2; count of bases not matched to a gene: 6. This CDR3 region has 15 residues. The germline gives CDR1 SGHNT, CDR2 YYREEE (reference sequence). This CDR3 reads CASSSAGTGTYEQYF. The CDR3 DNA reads TGTGCCAGCAGCTCCGCGGGGACAGGGACCTACGAGCAGTACTTC.

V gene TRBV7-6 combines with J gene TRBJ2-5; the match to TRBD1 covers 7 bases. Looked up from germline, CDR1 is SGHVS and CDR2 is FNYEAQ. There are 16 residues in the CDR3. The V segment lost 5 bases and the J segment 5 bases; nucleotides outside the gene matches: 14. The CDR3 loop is CASSIETTGFGETQYF. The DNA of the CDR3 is TGTGCCAGCAGCATAGAAACGACAGGGTTTGGGGAGACCCAGTACTTC.

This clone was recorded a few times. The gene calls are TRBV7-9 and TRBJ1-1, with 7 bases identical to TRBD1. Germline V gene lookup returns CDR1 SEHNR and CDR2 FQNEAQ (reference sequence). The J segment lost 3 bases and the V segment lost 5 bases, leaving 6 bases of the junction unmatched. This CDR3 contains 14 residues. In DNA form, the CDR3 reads TGTGCCAGCAGCCAGGGGACAGTACACACTGAAGCTTTCTTT. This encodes CASSQGTVHTEAFF.

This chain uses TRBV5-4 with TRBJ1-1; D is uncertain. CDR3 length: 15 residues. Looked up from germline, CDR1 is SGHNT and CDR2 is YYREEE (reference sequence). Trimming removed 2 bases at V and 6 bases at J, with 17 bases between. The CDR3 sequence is CASSFQPGRPPEAFF. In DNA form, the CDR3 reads TGTGCCAGCAGCTTTCAGCCAGGCCGTCCGCCTGAAGCTTTCTTT.

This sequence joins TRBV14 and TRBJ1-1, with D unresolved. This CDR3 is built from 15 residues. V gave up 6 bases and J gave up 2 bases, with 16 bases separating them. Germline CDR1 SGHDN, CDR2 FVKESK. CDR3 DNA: TGTGCCAGCAGGCATAGCGTGGGAGCAAACACTGAAGCTTTCTTT. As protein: CASRHSVGANTEAFF.

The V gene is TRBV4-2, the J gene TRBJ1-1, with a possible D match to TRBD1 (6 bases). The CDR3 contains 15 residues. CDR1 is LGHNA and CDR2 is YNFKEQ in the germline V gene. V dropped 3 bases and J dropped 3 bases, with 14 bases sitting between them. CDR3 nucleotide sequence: TGTGCCAGCAGCCACCCCGGGACAAGGGACACTGAAGCTTTCTTT. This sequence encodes CASSHPGTRDTEAFF.

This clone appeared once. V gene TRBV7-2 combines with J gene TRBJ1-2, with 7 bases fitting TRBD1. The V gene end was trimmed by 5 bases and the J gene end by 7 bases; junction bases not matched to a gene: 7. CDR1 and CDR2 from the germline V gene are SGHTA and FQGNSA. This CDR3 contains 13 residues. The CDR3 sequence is CASSQIGQAGYTF. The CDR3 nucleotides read TGTGCCAGCAGCCAGATCGGACAGGCTGGCTACACCTTC.

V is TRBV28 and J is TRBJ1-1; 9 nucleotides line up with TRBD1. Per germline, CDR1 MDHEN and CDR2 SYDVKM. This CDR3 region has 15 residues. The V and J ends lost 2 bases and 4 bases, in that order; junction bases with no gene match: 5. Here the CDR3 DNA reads TGTGCCAGCAGTTTAACAGGGGGCGGGGGCACTGAAGCTTTCTTT. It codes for CASSLTGGGGTEAFF.

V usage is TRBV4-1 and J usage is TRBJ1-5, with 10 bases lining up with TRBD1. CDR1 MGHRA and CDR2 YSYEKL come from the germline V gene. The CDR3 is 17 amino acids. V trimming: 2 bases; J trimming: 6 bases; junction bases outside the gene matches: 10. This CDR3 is CASSQNIGTGESQPQHF. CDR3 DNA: TGCGCCAGCAGCCAAAACATCGGGACAGGGGAGTCTCAGCCCCAGCATTTT.

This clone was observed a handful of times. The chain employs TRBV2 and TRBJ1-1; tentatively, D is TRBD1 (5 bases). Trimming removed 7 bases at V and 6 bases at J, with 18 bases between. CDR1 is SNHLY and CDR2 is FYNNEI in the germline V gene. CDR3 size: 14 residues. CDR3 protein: CASTLDSLLAEAFF. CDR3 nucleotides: TGTGCCAGCACCCTCGACAGTCTCCTCGCTGAAGCTTTCTTT.

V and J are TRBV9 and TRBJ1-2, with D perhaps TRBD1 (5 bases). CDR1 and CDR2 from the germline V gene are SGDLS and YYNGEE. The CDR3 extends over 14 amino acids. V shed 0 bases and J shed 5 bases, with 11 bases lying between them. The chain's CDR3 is CASSVEGQGYGYTF. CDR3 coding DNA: TGTGCCAGCAGCGTAGAAGGGCAGGGATATGGCTACACCTTC.

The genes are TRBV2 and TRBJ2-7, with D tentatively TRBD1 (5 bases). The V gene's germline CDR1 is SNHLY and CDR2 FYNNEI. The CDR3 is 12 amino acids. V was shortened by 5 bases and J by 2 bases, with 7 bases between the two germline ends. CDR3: CASSQDTYEQYF. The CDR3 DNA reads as TGTGCCAGCAGTCAGGACACCTACGAGCAGTACTTC.